These T cell receptor beta chains were read from a single sample in a study of blood T cell repertoires in COVID-19. Repertoires were generated with immunoSEQ multiplex PCR, while TCRdb's copy carries only in-frame clones and drops some. The sample lists around 82,000 clones, more than 80% occurring once. The specimen sequenced was peripheral blood. The receptors were gathered from a human donor in a cohort sampled during active COVID-19. CDR3s include the opening cysteine and the closing phenylalanine or tryptophan. Fields, in order: V gene, clone size, J gene, D gene, CDR3 protein, CDR3 DNA. A D gene is named only where the DNA matches it firmly. The size field is filled for only some rows; it gives once, few, many or a size class.

V: TRBV10-2; size: few; J: TRBJ1-2; D: NA; CDR3: CASTGAGTPNGYTF; DNA: TGCGCCAGCACCGGAGCCGGGACACCGAATGGCTACACCTTC
V: TRBV9; size: NA; J: TRBJ1-2; D: TRBD1; CDR3: CASSTGTGGALRGYTF; DNA: TGTGCCAGCAGTACCGGAACAGGGGGCGCCTTGAGGGGCTACACCTTC
V: TRBV29-1; size: NA; J: TRBJ2-3; D: TRBD2; CDR3: CSVGTSGGDTQYF; DNA: TGCAGCGTTGGGACTAGCGGGGGGGATACGCAGTATTTT
V: TRBV27; size: NA; J: TRBJ2-3; D: TRBD2; CDR3: CASRRLAGGRTDTQYF; DNA: TGTGCCAGCAGGCGTCTAGCGGGGGGCCGCACAGATACGCAGTATTTT
V: TRBV6-6; size: once; J: TRBJ1-1; D: NA; CDR3: CASSYGGGTEAFF; DNA: TGTGCCAGCAGTTACGGGGGGGGTACTGAAGCTTTCTTT
V: TRBV4-2; size: NA; J: TRBJ2-6; D: NA; CDR3: CASSQDPRSGANVLTF; DNA: TGTGCCAGCAGCCAAGATCCTCGCTCTGGGGCCAACGTCCTGACTTTC
V: TRBV28; size: NA; J: TRBJ1-1; D: NA; CDR3: CASSLAGGADVTEAFF; DNA: TGTGCCAGCAGTTTAGCGGGGGGCGCTGACGTCACTGAAGCTTTCTTT
V: TRBV10-3; size: NA; J: TRBJ1-5; D: NA; CDR3: CAISPDRSNQPQHF; DNA: TGTGCCATCAGCCCTGACAGAAGCAATCAGCCCCAGCATTTT
V: TRBV2; size: NA; J: TRBJ2-3; D: NA; CDR3: CASSASEGPADTQYF; DNA: TGTGCCAGCAGTGCTTCTGAGGGCCCGGCCGATACGCAGTATTTT
V: TRBV4-3; size: NA; J: TRBJ2-7; D: TRBD2; CDR3: CASSSRASGPYEQYF; DNA: TGCGCCAGCAGCAGCAGGGCTAGCGGACCCTACGAGCAGTACTTC
V: TRBV4-1; size: NA; J: TRBJ2-7; D: TRBD2; CDR3: CASSYGGGGLNEQYF; DNA: TGCGCCAGCAGCTACGGGGGCGGGGGGTTAAACGAGCAGTACTTC
V: TRBV5-1; size: NA; J: TRBJ1-2; D: NA; CDR3: CASSSSRYGYTF; DNA: TGCGCCAGCAGCTCCTCCCGCTATGGCTACACCTTC
V: TRBV30; size: once; J: TRBJ2-1; D: NA; CDR3: CAWTSRQPNYNEQFF; DNA: TGTGCCTGGACCTCCCGACAGCCTAATTACAATGAGCAGTTCTTC
V: TRBV29-1; size: NA; J: TRBJ2-5; D: TRBD1; CDR3: CSVVRGQGQETQYF; DNA: TGCAGCGTGGTGCGTGGACAGGGACAAGAGACCCAGTACTTC
V: TRBV5-1; size: NA; J: TRBJ1-2; D: TRBD1; CDR3: CASSTDRRNYGYTF; DNA: TGCGCCAGCAGTACGGACAGGAGGAACTATGGCTACACCTTC
V: TRBV5-1; size: NA; J: TRBJ1-1; D: TRBD1; CDR3: CASSFRQGALNTEAFF; DNA: TGCGCCAGCAGCTTCCGGCAGGGGGCCTTGAACACTGAAGCTTTCTTT
V: TRBV6-5; size: NA; J: TRBJ2-5; D: TRBD1; CDR3: CASSHFPGQGRETQYF; DNA: TGTGCCAGCAGTCACTTTCCGGGACAGGGCCGAGAGACCCAGTACTTC
V: TRBV5-1; size: few; J: TRBJ2-2; D: TRBD2; CDR3: CASSLGLAGARGGELFF; DNA: TGCGCCAGCAGCTTGGGCCTAGCGGGGGCCAGGGGCGGGGAGCTGTTTTTT
V: TRBV5-1; size: NA; J: TRBJ2-2; D: NA; CDR3: CASSLAPGSETGELFF; DNA: TGCGCCAGCAGCTTGGCACCGGGGTCGGAGACCGGGGAGCTGTTTTTT
V: TRBV6-2/TRBV6-3; size: NA; J: TRBJ2-7; D: TRBD1; CDR3: CASSYVQGAHEQYF; DNA: TGTGCCAGCAGTTACGTCCAGGGGGCACACGAGCAGTACTTC
V: TRBV5-1; size: NA; J: TRBJ1-2; D: NA; CDR3: CASSLEQGYGYTF; DNA: TGCGCCAGCAGCTTGGAACAGGGCTATGGCTACACCTTC
V: TRBV19; size: NA; J: TRBJ2-7; D: NA; CDR3: CASSRVQGTYEQYF; DNA: TGTGCCAGTAGTAGGGTGCAAGGGACTTACGAGCAGTACTTC
V: TRBV6-5; size: NA; J: TRBJ2-7; D: TRBD1; CDR3: CASSMTGGYEQYF; DNA: TGTGCCAGCAGCATGACAGGGGGGTACGAGCAGTACTTC
V: TRBV6-1; size: NA; J: TRBJ1-3; D: NA; CDR3: CASSDTASGNTIYF; DNA: TGTGCCAGCAGTGATACAGCCTCTGGAAACACCATATATTTT
V: TRBV6-2/TRBV6-3; size: NA; J: TRBJ2-7; D: TRBD2; CDR3: CASSYDPAGGVYEQYF; DNA: TGTGCCAGCAGTTACGACCCAGCGGGGGGCGTCTACGAGCAGTACTTC
V: TRBV12-3/TRBV12-4; size: once; J: TRBJ2-7; D: NA; CDR3: CASSSLGGPLQYF; DNA: TGTGCCAGCAGTTCCCTGGGAGGACCTCTTCAGTACTTC
V: TRBV6-5; size: NA; J: TRBJ1-5; D: NA; CDR3: CASGQLANSNQPQHF; DNA: TGTGCCAGCGGGCAGCTTGCTAATAGCAATCAGCCCCAGCATTTT
V: TRBV29-1; size: NA; J: TRBJ2-1; D: TRBD1; CDR3: CSAGQATQFF; DNA: TGCAGCGCAGGACAGGCCACCCAGTTCTTC
V: TRBV11-3; size: NA; J: TRBJ1-1; D: TRBD1; CDR3: CASSLGGGNREAFF; DNA: TGTGCCAGCAGCTTAGGAGGGGGCAATCGAGAAGCTTTCTTT